By frequency in the sample, the clone carrying this T cell receptor beta chain is large. The antigen remains undetermined. The data derive from a study of circulating CD8 cells and anti-PD-1 response in melanoma. Turning to the study itself: Anti-PD-1 was first-line therapy for about 55% of the 13 patients.

Looked up from germline, CDR1 is SQVTM and CDR2 is ANQGSEA. Trimming cost V 2 bases and J 0 bases, with 22 bases left between them. The CDR3 sequence is 18 residues long. Each library started from about 15 ng of total RNA using the QIAseq Immune Repertoire TCR panel. TCRdb re-analysed the reads in MiXCR, keeping a single row per CDR3 protein. Of 400 to 450 distinct CDR3 sequences listed, 6% to 7.5% are singletons. From live CD3+CD8+TCRalphabeta+ cells, four PD-1 and/or TIGIT subsets were sorted. Regarding the study as a whole: Experiments were generally run without replicates. Diversity ranked highest in DNEG and lowest in TIGIT subsets. Tumor reactivity was tested by peptide assays on expanded sorted subsets.

The source material was CD8+ T cells from PBMCs, sampled at baseline or after one month of anti-PD-1 therapy (not recorded which). The chain joins TRBV29-1 to TRBJ1-2; tentatively, D is TRBD1 (6 bases). This clonotype was sampled from a human donor with melanoma. In nucleotides, the CDR3 is TGCAGCGTTGAAAACCTGGTGGACAGCCAATTCCCTAACTATGGCTACACCTTC. It is translated as CSVENLVDSQFPNYGYTF.